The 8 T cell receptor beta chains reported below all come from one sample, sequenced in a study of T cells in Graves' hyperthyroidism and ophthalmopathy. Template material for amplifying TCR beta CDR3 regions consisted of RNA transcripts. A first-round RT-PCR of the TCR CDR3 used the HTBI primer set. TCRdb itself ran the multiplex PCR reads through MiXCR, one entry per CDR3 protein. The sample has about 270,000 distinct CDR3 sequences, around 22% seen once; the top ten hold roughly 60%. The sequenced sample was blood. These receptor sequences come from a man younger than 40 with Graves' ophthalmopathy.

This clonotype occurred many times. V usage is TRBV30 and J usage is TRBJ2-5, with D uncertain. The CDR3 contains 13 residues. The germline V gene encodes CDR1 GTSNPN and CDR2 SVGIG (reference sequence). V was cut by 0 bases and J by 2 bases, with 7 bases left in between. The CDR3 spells CAWSVGQQETQYF. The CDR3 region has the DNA TGTGCCTGGAGTGTAGGCCAGCAAGAGACCCAGTACTTC.

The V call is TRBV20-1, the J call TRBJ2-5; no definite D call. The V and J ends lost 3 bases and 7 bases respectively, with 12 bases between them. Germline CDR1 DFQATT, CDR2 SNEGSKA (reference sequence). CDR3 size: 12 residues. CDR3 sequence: CSARPQAGTQYF. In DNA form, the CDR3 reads TGCAGTGCTAGGCCTCAAGCAGGGACCCAGTACTTC.

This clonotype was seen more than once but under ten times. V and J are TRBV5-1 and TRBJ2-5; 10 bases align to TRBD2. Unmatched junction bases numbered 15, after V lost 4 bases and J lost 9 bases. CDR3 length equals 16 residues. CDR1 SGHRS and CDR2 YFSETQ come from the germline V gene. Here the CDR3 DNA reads TGCGCCAGCAGCCCATCCGGGACTAGCGCAAACCTCGCCCAGTACTTC. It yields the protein CASSPSGTSANLAQYF.

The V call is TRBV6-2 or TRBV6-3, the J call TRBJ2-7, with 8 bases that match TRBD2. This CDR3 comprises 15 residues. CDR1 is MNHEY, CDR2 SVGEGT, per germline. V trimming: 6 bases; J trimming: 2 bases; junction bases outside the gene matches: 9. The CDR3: CASRDSGVGPYEQYF. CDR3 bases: TGTGCCAGCAGAGATAGCGGGGTCGGGCCCTACGAGCAGTACTTC.

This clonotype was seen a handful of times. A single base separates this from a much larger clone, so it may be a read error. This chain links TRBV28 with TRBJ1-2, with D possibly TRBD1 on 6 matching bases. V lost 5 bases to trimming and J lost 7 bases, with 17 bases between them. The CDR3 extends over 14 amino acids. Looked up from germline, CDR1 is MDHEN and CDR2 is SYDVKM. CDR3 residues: CASSKTGGTAGYTF. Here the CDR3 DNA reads TGTGCCAGCAGTAAGACAGGAGGGACGGCTGGCTACACCTTC.

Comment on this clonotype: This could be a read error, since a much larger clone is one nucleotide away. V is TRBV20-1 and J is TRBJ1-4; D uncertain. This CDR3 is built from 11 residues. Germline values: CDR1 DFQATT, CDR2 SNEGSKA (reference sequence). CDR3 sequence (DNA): TGCAGTGCTAGGGTTAATGAAAAACTGCTTTTT. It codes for CSARVNEKLLF.

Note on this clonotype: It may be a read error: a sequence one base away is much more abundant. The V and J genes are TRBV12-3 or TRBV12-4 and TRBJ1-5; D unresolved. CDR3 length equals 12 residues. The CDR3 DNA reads TGTGCCGGCAGTTTCACCGATCAGCCCCAGCATTTT. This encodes CAGSFTDQPQHF.

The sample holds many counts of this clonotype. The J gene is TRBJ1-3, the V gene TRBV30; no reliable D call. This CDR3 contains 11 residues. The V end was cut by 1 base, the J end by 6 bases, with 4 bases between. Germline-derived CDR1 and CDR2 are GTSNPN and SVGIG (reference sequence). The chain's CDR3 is CAWSGQNTIYF. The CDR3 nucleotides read TGTGCCTGGAGTGGCCAAAACACCATATATTTT.